This TCR beta chain is from a study of a mutant IDH1 vaccine in newly diagnosed glioma. Across the whole study: The study started vaccination 4-6 weeks after radiotherapy alone, or with temozolomide cycles.

As regards this clone: Its antigen remains unknown.

Indicated time point: week 11, during vaccination. Every single dose of the vaccine, 300 ug of mutant IDH1 20-mer peptide, came with topical imiquimod. In every donor, the tumor was a new WHO grade 3 or 4 IDH1-mutant, ATRX-lost astrocytoma. The data were produced by immunoSEQ multiplex PCR, yet TCRdb's version contains in-frame clones alone and is incomplete. This table holds approximately 25,000 clones, about 78% found once. The sequenced sample was PBMCs, obtained from a glioma patient whose treatment included an IDH1 peptide vaccine. This sequence originates from a woman in her late teens or twenties with glioma.

In DNA form, the CDR3 reads TGTGCCAGCAGTCGTGGACAGACCTCTGGGGCCAACGTCCTGACTTTC. Translation: CASSRGQTSGANVLTF. The chain joins TRBV5-5 to TRBJ2-6; TRBD1 is a possible D gene (6 bases). Germline V gives CDR1 SGHKS, CDR2 YYEKEE (reference sequence). Trimming shortened V by 5 bases and J by 0 bases, and 12 bases separated the two germline ends. This CDR3 spans 16 amino acids.